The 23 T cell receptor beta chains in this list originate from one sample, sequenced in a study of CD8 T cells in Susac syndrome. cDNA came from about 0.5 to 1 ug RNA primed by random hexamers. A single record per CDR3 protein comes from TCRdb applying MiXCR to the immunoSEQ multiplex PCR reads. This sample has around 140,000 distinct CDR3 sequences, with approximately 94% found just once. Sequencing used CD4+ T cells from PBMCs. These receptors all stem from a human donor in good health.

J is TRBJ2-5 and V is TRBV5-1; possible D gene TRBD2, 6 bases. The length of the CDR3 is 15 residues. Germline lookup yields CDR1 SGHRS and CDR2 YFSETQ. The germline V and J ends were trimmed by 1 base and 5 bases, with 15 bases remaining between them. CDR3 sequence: CASSLRTTGGETQYF. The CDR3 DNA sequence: TGCGCCAGCAGCTTGAGGACCACCGGAGGGGAGACCCAGTACTTC.

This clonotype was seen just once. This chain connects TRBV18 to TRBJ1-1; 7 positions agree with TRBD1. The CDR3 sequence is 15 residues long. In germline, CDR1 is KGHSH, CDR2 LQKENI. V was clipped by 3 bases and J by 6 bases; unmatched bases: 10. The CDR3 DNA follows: TGTGCCAGCTCACCCGCCCTAGACAGGGAGGCTGAAGCTTTCTTT. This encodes CASSPALDREAEAFF.

Here the CDR3 DNA reads TGTGCCAGCAGCTTGAGACCTAGCCCAGATACGCAGTATTTT. Its protein is CASSLRPSPDTQYF. V and J are TRBV5-6 and TRBJ2-3; D perhaps matches TRBD2 (5 bases). The V end was cut by 1 base, the J end by 4 bases, with 10 bases between. From germline, CDR1 is SGHDT and CDR2 YYEEEE. The CDR3 is made up of 14 amino acids.

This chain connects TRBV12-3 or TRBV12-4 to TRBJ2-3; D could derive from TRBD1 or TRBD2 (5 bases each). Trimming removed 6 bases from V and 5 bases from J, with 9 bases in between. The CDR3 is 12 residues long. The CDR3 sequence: CASRGVGDTQYF. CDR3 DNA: TGTGCCAGCAGGGGGGTGGGAGATACGCAGTATTTT.

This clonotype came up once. CDR3 DNA sequence: TGTGCCAGCAGCGCTTACCTAAACATTCAGTACTTC. This codes for CASSAYLNIQYF. This chain uses TRBV2 with TRBJ2-4; D unresolved. The CDR3 contains 12 residues. V lost 6 bases, J lost 6 bases, and 9 bases lay in between. Germline CDR1 SNHLY, CDR2 FYNNEI.

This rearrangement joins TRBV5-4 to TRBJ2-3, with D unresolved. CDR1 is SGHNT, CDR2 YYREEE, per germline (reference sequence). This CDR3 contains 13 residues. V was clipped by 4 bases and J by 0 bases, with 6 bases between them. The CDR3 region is CASSPSSTDTQYF. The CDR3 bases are TGTGCCAGCAGCCCCTCTAGCACAGATACGCAGTATTTT.

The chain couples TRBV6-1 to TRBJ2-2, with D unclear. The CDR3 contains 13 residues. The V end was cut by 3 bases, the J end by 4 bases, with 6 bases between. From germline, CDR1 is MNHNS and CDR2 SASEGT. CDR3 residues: CASSETPTGELFF. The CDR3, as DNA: TGTGCCAGCAGTGAGACACCCACCGGGGAGCTGTTTTTT.

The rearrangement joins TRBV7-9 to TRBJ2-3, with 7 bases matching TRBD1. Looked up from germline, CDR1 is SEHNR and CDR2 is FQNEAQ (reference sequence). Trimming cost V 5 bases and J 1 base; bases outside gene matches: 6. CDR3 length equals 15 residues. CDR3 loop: CASSTRDSRTDTQYF. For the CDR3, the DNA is TGTGCCAGCAGCACCCGGGACAGTCGCACAGATACGCAGTATTTT.

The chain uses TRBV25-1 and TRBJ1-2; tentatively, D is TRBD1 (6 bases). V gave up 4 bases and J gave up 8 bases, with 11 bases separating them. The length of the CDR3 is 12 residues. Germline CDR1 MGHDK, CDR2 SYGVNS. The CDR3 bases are TGTGCCAGCAGTGCAGGGGACTGGGGCTACACCTTC. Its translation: CASSAGDWGYTF.

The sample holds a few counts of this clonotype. The CDR3 coding sequence is TGTGCCAGCAGCCGCCTAGCAGGGGTGAGAGAGACCCAGTACTTC. Translating it yields CASSRLAGVRETQYF. The chain is built from TRBV11-2 and TRBJ2-5, with D perhaps TRBD1 (6 bases). The CDR3 has 15 residues. The V end was cut by 5 bases, the J end by 4 bases, with 17 bases between. From germline, CDR1 is SGHAT and CDR2 FQNNGV.

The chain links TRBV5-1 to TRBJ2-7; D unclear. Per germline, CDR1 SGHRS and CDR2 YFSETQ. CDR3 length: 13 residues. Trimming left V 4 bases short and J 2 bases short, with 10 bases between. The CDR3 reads CASSNTPTYEQYF. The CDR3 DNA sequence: TGCGCCAGCAGCAACACACCTACCTACGAGCAGTACTTC.

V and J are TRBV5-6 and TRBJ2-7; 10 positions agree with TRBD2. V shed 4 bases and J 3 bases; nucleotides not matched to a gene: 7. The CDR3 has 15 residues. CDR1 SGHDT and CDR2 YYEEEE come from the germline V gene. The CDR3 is CASSPKLAGNYEQYF. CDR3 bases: TGTGCCAGCAGCCCGAAACTAGCGGGGAACTACGAGCAGTACTTC.

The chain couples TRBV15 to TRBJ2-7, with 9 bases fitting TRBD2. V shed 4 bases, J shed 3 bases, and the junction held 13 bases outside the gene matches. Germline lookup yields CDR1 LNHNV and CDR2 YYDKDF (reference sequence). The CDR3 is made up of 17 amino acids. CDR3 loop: CATSNERSGSFLYEQYF. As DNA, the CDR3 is TGTGCCACCAGCAACGAACGTAGCGGGAGTTTCCTCTACGAGCAGTACTTC. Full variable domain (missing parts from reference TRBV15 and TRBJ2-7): DAMVIQNPRYQVTQFGKPVTLSCSQTLNHNVMYWYQQKSSQAPKLLFHYYDKDFNNEADTPDNFQSRRPNTSFCFLDIRSPGLGDTAMYLCATSNERSGSFLYEQYFGPGTRLTVT.

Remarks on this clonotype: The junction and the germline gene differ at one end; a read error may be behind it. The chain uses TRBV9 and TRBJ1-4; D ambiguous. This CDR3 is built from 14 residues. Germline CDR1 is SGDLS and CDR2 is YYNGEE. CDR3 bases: TGTGCCGGCAGCGTAGAAGCAACTAATGAAAAACTGTTTTTT. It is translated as CAGSVEATNEKLFF.

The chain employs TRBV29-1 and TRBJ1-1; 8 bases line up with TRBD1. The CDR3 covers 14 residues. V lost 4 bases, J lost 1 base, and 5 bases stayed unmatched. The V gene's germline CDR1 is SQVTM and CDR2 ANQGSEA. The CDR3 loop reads CSVGAGGRNTEAFF. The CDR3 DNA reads TGCAGCGTTGGGGCAGGGGGCAGGAACACTGAAGCTTTCTTT.

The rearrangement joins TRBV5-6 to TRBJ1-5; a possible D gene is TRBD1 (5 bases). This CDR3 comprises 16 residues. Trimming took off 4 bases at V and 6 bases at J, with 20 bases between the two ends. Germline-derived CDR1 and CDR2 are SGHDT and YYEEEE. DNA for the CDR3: TGTGCCAGCAGCCCCTACGGGACGGGTAGTAGTCAGCCCCAGCATTTT. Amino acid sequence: CASSPYGTGSSQPQHF. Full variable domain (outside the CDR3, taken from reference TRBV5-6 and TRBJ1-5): DAGVTQSPTHLIKTRGQQVTLRCSPKSGHDTVSWYQQALGQGPQFIFQYYEEEERQRGNFPDRFSGHQFPNYSSELNVNALLLGDSALYLCASSPYGTGSSQPQHFGDGTRLSIL.

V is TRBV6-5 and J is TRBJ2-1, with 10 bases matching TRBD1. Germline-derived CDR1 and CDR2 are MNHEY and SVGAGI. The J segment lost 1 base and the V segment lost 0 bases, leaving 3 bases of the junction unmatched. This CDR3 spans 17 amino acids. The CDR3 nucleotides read TGTGCCAGCAGTTACTCGACGGGACAGGGGTCCTACAATGAGCAGTTCTTC. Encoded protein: CASSYSTGQGSYNEQFF.

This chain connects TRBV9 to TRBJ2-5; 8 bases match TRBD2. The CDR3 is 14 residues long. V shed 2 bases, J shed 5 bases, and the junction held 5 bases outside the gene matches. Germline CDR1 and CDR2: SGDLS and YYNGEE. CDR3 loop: CASSVGRAMETQYF. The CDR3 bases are TGTGCCAGCAGCGTCGGGAGGGCCATGGAGACCCAGTACTTC.

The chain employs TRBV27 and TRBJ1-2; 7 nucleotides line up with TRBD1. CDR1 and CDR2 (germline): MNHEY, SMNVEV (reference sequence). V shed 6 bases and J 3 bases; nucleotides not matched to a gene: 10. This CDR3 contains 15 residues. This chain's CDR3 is CASRPGAGGHYGYTF. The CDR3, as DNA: TGTGCCAGCAGGCCCGGCGCAGGGGGACACTATGGCTACACCTTC.

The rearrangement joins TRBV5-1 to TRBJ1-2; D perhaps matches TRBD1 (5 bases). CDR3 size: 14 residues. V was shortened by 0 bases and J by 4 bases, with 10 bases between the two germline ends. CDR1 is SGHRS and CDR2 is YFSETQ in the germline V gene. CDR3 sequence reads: CASSLDRPTYGYTF. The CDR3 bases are TGCGCCAGCAGCTTGGACAGGCCCACCTATGGCTACACCTTC.

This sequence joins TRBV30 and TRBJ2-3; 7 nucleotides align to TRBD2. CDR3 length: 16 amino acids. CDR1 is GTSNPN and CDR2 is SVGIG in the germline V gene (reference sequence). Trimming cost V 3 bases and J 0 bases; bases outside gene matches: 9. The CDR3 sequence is CAWSHPGRESTDTQYF. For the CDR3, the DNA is TGTGCCTGGAGCCATCCGGGGCGGGAGAGCACAGATACGCAGTATTTT.

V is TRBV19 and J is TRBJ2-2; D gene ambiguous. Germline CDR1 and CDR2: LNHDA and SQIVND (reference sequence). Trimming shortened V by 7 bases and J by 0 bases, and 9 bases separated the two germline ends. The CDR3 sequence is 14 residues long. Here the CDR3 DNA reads TGTGCCAGTACCGACTTGGCGAACACCGGGGAGCTGTTTTTT. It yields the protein CASTDLANTGELFF.

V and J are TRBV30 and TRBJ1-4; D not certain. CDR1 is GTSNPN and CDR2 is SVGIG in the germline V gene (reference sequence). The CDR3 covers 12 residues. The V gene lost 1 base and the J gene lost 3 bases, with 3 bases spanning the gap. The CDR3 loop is CAWSAPNEKLFF. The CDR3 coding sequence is TGTGCCTGGAGTGCCCCTAATGAAAAACTGTTTTTT.